The 8 T cell receptor beta chains listed next were all sequenced from one sample in a study of blood T cell repertoires in COVID-19. Clones were read by immunoSEQ multiplex PCR, and TCRdb kept only the in-frame ones, dropping some. In the table there are about 73,000 clones, roughly nine tenths of which are singletons. What was sequenced was peripheral blood. Source of these receptors: an elderly man with acute or convalescent COVID-19.

This rearrangement joins TRBV19 to TRBJ1-6; 9 bases agree with TRBD1. Germline V gene lookup returns CDR1 LNHDA and CDR2 SQIVND (reference sequence). The junction had 6 bases not matched to a gene; V was cut back by 4 bases and J by 8 bases. The CDR3 covers 15 residues. CDR3 sequence (DNA): TGTGCCAGTAGTACCCTCGGGACAGGGTATTCACCCCTCCACTTT. Its translation is CASSTLGTGYSPLHF.

CDR3 loop: CASSPPAGWTDTQYF. The DNA for the CDR3 is TGTGCCAGCTCACCACCGGCAGGTTGGACAGATACGCAGTATTTT. The rearrangement links TRBV18 to TRBJ2-3; unclear D gene. Deletions cut 0 bases from V and 3 bases from J, with 10 bases between. The CDR3 totals 15 residues. The V gene's germline CDR1 is KGHSH and CDR2 LQKENI. Full variable domain (rest looked up from reference TRBV18 and TRBJ2-3): NAGVMQNPRHLVRRRGQEARLRCSPMKGHSHVYWYRQLPEEGLKFMVYLQKENIIDESGMPKERFSAEFPKEGPSILRIQQVVRGDSAAYFCASSPPAGWTDTQYFGPGTRLTVL.

The chain links TRBV6-6 to TRBJ1-1; D unclear. The V gene lost 6 bases and the J gene lost 1 base, with 9 bases spanning the gap. The CDR3 is made up of 13 amino acids. Germline CDR1 is MNHNY and CDR2 is SVGAGI (reference sequence). CDR3 amino acids: CASSPNTNTEAFF. DNA for the CDR3: TGTGCCAGCAGCCCAAACACGAACACTGAAGCTTTCTTT.

The chain links TRBV11-2 to TRBJ1-5; 7 bases are a match to TRBD1. Unmatched junction bases numbered 1, after V lost 4 bases and J lost 4 bases. CDR1 and CDR2 from the germline V gene are SGHAT and FQNNGV. The CDR3 runs 13 residues. For the CDR3, the DNA is TGTGCCAGCAGCTCACAGGGGAATCAGCCCCAGCATTTT. Its protein product is CASSSQGNQPQHF.

V usage is TRBV3-1 (or the pseudogene TRBV3-2) and J usage is TRBJ1-2, with D maybe TRBD1 (5 bases). Trimming took 0 bases from V and 8 from J, leaving 10 bases between them. This CDR3 has 13 amino acids. Germline values: CDR1 LGHDT, CDR2 YNNKEL (reference sequence). The CDR3 here is CASSQDRVRGYTF. CDR3 sequence (DNA): TGTGCCAGCAGCCAAGACAGGGTCCGAGGCTACACCTTC.

V and J are TRBV5-1 and TRBJ1-2; tentatively, D is TRBD1 (5 bases). Germline CDR1 reads SGHRS; CDR2 reads YFSETQ. The V end was cut by 0 bases, the J end by 3 bases, with 9 bases between. The CDR3 totals 14 residues. The CDR3 DNA is TGCGCCAGCAGCTTGGGGGGCCAAGACTATGGCTACACCTTC. This translates into CASSLGGQDYGYTF.

This chain connects TRBV9 to TRBJ2-3; TRBD2 is a possible D gene (7 bases). V gave up 4 bases and J gave up 3 bases, with 18 bases separating them. The CDR3 contains 16 residues. Germline V CDR1 and CDR2: SGDLS, YYNGEE. CDR3 DNA sequence: TGTGCCAGCAGCCCCCGGGGGGCCCTCAATACAGATACGCAGTATTTT. This sequence encodes CASSPRGALNTDTQYF.

Written as DNA, the CDR3 is TGCGCCAGCAGCTTGGCCTCGGGATCTGGCTACACCTTC. Translated: CASSLASGSGYTF. This rearrangement joins TRBV5-1 to TRBJ1-2; D ambiguous. There are 13 residues in the CDR3. V was clipped by 0 bases and J by 7 bases, with 10 bases between them. Germline CDR1 is SGHRS and CDR2 is YFSETQ. Full variable domain (missing parts from reference TRBV5-1 and TRBJ1-2): KAGVTQTPRYLIKTRGQQVTLSCSPISGHRSVSWYQQTPGQGLQFLFEYFSETQRNKGNFPGRFSGRQFSNSRSEMNVSTLELGDSALYLCASSLASGSGYTFGSGTRLTVV.